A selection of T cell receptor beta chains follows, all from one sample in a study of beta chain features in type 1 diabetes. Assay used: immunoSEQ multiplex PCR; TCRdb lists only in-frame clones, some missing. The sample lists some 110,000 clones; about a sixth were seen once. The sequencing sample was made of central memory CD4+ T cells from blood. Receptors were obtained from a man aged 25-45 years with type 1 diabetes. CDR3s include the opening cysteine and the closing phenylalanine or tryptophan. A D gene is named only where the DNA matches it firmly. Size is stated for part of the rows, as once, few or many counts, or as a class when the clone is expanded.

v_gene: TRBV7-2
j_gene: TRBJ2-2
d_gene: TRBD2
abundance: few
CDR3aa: CASSLVAGNTGELFF
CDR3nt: TGTGCCAGCAGCTTAGTAGCGGGGAACACCGGGGAGCTGTTTTTT

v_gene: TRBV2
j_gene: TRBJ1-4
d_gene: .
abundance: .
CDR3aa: CASRGGRDANEKLFF
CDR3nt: TGTGCCAGCCGAGGTGGCCGGGACGCTAATGAAAAACTGTTTTTT

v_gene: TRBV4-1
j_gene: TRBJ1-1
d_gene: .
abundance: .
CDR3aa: CASSQEVRDREAFF
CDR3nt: TGCGCCAGCAGCCAAGAAGTCCGGGACCGCGAAGCTTTCTTT

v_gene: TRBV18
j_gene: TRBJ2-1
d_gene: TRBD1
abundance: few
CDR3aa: CASSPQGQANYNEQFF
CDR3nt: TGTGCCAGCTCACCGCAGGGACAGGCAAACTACAATGAGCAGTTCTTC

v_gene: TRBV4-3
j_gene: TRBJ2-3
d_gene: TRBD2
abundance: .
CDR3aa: CASSEERGSAHTQYF
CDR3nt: TGCGCCAGCAGCGAAGAGCGGGGGTCGGCGCATACGCAGTATTTT

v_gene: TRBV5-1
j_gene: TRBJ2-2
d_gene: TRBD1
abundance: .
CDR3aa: CASSFDNRGTVGELFF
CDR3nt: TGCGCCAGCAGCTTCGATAACAGGGGTACGGTCGGGGAGCTGTTTTTT

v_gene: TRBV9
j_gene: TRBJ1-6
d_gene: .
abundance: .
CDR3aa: CASSVETGSGPLHF
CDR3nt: TGTGCCAGCAGCGTAGAAACAGGCTCAGGTCCCCTCCACTTT

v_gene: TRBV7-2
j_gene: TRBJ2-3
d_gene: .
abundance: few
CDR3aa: CASSLVSSSTDTQYF
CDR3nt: TGTGCCAGCAGCTTAGTAAGCTCTAGCACAGATACGCAGTATTTT

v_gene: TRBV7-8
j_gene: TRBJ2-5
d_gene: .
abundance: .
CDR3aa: CASSIPGRNQETQYF
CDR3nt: TGTGCCAGCAGCATCCCGGGACGCAACCAAGAGACCCAGTACTTC

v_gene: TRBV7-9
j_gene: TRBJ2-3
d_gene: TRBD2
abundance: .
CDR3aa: CASSPKRGAITDTQYF
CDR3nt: TGTGCCAGCAGCCCCAAGCGGGGGGCGATCACAGATACGCAGTATTTT

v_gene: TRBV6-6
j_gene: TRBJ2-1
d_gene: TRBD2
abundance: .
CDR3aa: CASIRAGGGGNEQFF
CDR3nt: TGTGCCAGCATCCGGGCCGGCGGGGGTGGCAATGAGCAGTTCTTC

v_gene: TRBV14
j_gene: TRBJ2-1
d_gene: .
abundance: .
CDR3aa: CASSRGSQGLISQQFF
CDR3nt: TGTGCCAGCAGCCGGGGTTCCCAGGGTCTTATCTCTCAGCAGTTCTTC

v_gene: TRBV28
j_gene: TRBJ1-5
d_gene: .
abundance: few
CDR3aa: CASSLLPQYNQPQHF
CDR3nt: TGTGCCAGCAGTTTATTACCACAGTACAATCAGCCCCAGCATTTT

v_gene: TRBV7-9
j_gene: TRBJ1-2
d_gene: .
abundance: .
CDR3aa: CASSAGVKGRGVYGYTF
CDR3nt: TGTGCCAGCAGCGCAGGTGTTAAGGGCAGGGGTGTCTATGGCTACACCTTC

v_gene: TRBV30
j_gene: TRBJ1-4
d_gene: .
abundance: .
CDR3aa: CAWSVPGGGEKLFF
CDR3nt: TGTGCCTGGAGTGTACCGGGGGGCGGTGAAAAACTGTTTTTT

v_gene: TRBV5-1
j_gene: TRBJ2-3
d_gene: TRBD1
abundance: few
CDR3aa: CASRGGPPEDTQYF
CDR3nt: TGCGCCAGCAGAGGGGGCCCCCCCGAAGATACGCAGTATTTT

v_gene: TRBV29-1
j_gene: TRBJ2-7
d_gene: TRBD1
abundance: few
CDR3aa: CSALRGTASYEQYF
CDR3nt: TGCAGCGCGCTCAGGGGGACCGCCTCCTACGAGCAGTACTTC

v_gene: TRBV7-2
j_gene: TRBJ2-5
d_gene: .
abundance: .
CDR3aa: CASSRGGSPNQETQYF
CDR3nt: TGTGCCAGCAGCCGAGGTGGTAGCCCGAACCAAGAGACCCAGTACTTC

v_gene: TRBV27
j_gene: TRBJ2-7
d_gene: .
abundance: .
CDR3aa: CASSPGLASYEQYF
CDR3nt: TGTGCCAGCAGTCCGGGACTGGCCTCCTACGAGCAGTACTTC

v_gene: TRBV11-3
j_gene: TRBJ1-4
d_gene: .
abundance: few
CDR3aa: CASSTRNEKLFF
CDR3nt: TGTGCCAGCAGCACACGAAATGAAAAACTGTTTTTT

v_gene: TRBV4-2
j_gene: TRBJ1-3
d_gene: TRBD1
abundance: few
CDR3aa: CASSQDFTGGGGNTIYF
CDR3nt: TGTGCCAGCAGCCAAGATTTTACAGGGGGAGGTGGAAACACCATATATTTT

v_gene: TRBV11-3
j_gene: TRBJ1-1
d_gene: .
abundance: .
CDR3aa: CASSLGLGGNTEAFF
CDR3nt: TGTGCCAGCAGCTTAGGGCTGGGGGGGAACACTGAAGCTTTCTTT

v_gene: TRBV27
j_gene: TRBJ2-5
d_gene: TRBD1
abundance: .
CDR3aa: CASSPRQGETQYF
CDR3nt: TGTGCCAGCAGTCCCCGACAGGGAGAGACCCAGTACTTC

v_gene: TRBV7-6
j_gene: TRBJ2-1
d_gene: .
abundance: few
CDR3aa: CASSLSYFQEQFF
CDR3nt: TGTGCCAGCAGCTTATCTTATTTCCAAGAGCAGTTCTTC

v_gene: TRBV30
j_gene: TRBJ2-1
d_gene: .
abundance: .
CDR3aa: CAWTPDSYNEQFF
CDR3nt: TGTGCCTGGACACCGGACTCCTACAATGAGCAGTTCTTC

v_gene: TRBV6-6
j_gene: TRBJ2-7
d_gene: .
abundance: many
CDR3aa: CASSYRNRAYEQYF
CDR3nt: TGTGCCAGCAGTTACCGCAACAGGGCCTACGAGCAGTACTTC

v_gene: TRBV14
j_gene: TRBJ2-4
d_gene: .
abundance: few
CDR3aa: CASSQDLKNIQYF
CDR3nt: TGTGCCAGCAGCCAAGACCTCAAAAACATTCAGTACTTC

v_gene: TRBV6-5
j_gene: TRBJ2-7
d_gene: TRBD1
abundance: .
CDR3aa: CASSYGGQTHSYEQYF
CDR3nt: TGTGCCAGCAGTTACGGGGGACAGACGCACTCCTACGAGCAGTACTTC

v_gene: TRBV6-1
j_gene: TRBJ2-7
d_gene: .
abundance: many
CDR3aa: CASSDRSSYEQYF
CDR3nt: TGTGCCAGCAGTGACAGGAGCTCCTACGAGCAGTACTTC

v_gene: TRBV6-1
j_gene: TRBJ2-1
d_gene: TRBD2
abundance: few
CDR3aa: CASRPGTSDWEQFF
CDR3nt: TGTGCCAGCAGGCCCGGGACTAGCGACTGGGAGCAGTTCTTC